This T cell receptor beta chain emerged from a study of cytomegalovirus exposure and HLA in healthy donors. PCR was performed using 60 Vbeta and 13 Jbeta primers. Some clones are missing from TCRdb's copy, which holds only in-frame ones; the method was immunoSEQ multiplex PCR. The sample contains 150,000 to 200,000 clones, approximately 80% of which appear only once. CDR1 and CDR2 (germline): SNHLY, FYNNEI. CDR3 size: 17 residues. V shed 6 bases and J 5 bases; nucleotides not matched to a gene: 12. Sequenced sample: PBMCs. The sequence was obtained from a woman in her thirties in good health and CMV-seronegative. The V gene is TRBV2, the J gene TRBJ2-3; 12 nucleotides agree with TRBD1. The chain's CDR3 is CASRAIRDRGLIDTQYF. CDR3 coding DNA: TGTGCCAGCAGAGCCATCCGGGACAGGGGGCTTATAGATACGCAGTATTTT.